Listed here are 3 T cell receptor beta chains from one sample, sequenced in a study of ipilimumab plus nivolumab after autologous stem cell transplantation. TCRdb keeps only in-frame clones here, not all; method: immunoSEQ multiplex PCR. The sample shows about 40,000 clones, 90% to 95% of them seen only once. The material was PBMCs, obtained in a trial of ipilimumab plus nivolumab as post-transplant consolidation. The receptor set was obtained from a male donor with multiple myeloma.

The CDR3 DNA reads as TGCGCCAGCAGCCAAGATTCGCCCAGGGGGAGTAACTATGGCTACACCTTC. It encodes CASSQDSPRGSNYGYTF. V is TRBV4-3 and J is TRBJ1-2, with 7 nucleotides matching TRBD1. CDR1 and CDR2 from the germline V gene are LGHNA and YSLEER. This CDR3 has 17 residues. Germline trimming cut 0 bases from V and 1 base from J; bases unmatched to any gene: 8.

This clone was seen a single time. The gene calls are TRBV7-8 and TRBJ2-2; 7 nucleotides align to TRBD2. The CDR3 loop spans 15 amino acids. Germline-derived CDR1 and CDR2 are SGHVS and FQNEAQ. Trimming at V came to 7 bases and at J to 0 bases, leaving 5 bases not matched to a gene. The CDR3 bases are TGTGCCAGCATTCTAGCGGATCCGAACACCGGGGAGCTGTTTTTT. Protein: CASILADPNTGELFF.

CDR3 DNA: TGTGCCAGCAGTATCAGGGGGTCAGATACGCAGTATTTT. It yields the protein CASSIRGSDTQYF. The chain has TRBV27 and TRBJ2-3; 7 bases map to TRBD1. V lost 5 bases, J lost 4 bases, and 3 bases stayed unmatched. Germline V gene lookup returns CDR1 MNHEY and CDR2 SMNVEV (reference sequence). The length of the CDR3 is 13 residues.